One sample yielded the 29 T cell receptor beta chains listed below, sequenced in a study of molecular identifiers for immune sequencing clone quantification. MiXCR, run by TCRdb on the PCR reads, gives a single entry per CDR3 protein. This table holds 300,000 to 350,000 distinct CDR3 sequences, over 20% found once. Sequences were obtained from naive CD8+ T cells from blood, with Jurkat cell RNA spiked in. The sample's subset: FACS-sorted CD8+CD4-CCR7+CD45RA+ naive T cells. The receptors stem from a human donor in good health. Some libraries in this study had Jurkat cell RNA spiked in.

This chain links TRBV9 with TRBJ2-6; the D gene could be TRBD1 or TRBD2 (5 bases each). Germline-derived CDR1 and CDR2 are SGDLS and YYNGEE. V was trimmed by 3 bases and J by 0 bases, leaving 13 bases between them. The CDR3 is 17 amino acids. The CDR3 sequence is CASSGQIGGSGANVLTF. In DNA form, the CDR3 reads TGTGCCAGCAGCGGTCAAATTGGGGGCTCTGGGGCCAACGTCCTGACTTTC. Complete variable domain (other parts from reference TRBV9 and TRBJ2-6): DSGVTQTPKHLITATGQRVTLRCSPRSGDLSVYWYQQSLDQGLQFLIQYYNGEERAKGNILERFSAQQFPDLHSELNLSSLELGDSALYFCASSGQIGGSGANVLTFGAGSRLTVL.

This clonotype came up many times. The V and J genes are TRBV14 and TRBJ2-7, with D hard to call. The germline V gene encodes CDR1 SGHDN and CDR2 FVKESK. CDR3 size: 14 residues. V was clipped by 1 base and J by 3 bases, with 10 bases between them. In DNA form, the CDR3 reads TGTGCCAGCAGCCAAGGGCACAGCCACTACGAGCAGTACTTC. Translation gives CASSQGHSHYEQYF.

This clonotype has just a few counts. The chain couples TRBV7-9 to TRBJ2-7; D ambiguous. Looked up from germline, CDR1 is SEHNR and CDR2 is FQNEAQ (reference sequence). V was trimmed by 0 bases and J by 0 bases, leaving 9 bases between them. CDR3 length: 15 residues. This CDR3 is CASSLASAYSYEQYF. The CDR3 nucleotides are TGTGCCAGCAGCTTAGCGTCCGCCTACTCCTACGAGCAGTACTTC.

The chain joins TRBV28 to TRBJ2-3; 10 nucleotides agree with TRBD2. CDR1 is MDHEN and CDR2 is SYDVKM in the germline V gene. This CDR3 contains 18 residues. J lost 0 bases, V lost 3 bases, and 9 bases had no gene match. The CDR3 nucleotides are TGTGCCAGCAGTTTTCGACTAGCGGGCCGACCGAGCACAGATACGCAGTATTTT. It codes for CASSFRLAGRPSTDTQYF. Supplemented by reference TRBV28 and TRBJ2-3, the full variable domain reads DVKVTQSSRYLVKRTGEKVFLECVQDMDHENMFWYRQDPGLGLRLIYFSYDVKMKEKGDIPEGYSVSREKKERFSLILESASTNQTSMYLCASSFRLAGRPSTDTQYFGPGTRLTVL.

The V gene is TRBV20-1, the J gene TRBJ2-6; TRBD2 aligns across 14 bases. The CDR3 sequence is 21 residues long. CDR1 is DFQATT, CDR2 SNEGSKA, per germline (reference sequence). After removal of 0 bases from V and 2 bases from J, the junction contained 12 bases not matched to a gene. The CDR3 DNA reads TGCAGTGCTAGAGATCTCCTAGAAGGGACTAGCGGGAGAACTGGGGCCAACGTCCTGACTTTC. Translated, it gives CSARDLLEGTSGRTGANVLTF.

The chain is built from TRBV6-2 or TRBV6-3 and TRBJ1-6; D remains ambiguous. Germline V gene sequence: CDR1 MNHEY, CDR2 SVGEGT. Trimming removed 2 bases from V and 5 bases from J, with 7 bases in between. The CDR3 has 14 amino acids. The CDR3 here is CASSYPWDNSPLHF. The DNA for the CDR3 is TGTGCCAGCAGTTACCCATGGGATAATTCACCCCTCCACTTT.

This clonotype was counted only a few times. The chain employs TRBV28 and TRBJ2-3, with D perhaps matching TRBD1 (6 bases). V lost 6 bases and J 2 bases, leaving 27 bases between the germline ends. From germline, CDR1 is MDHEN and CDR2 SYDVKM. This CDR3 region has 19 residues. CDR3 in DNA: TGTGCCAGCAGCAAACTCGGACAGAATGGATTTGAGAACACAGATACGCAGTATTTT. It is translated as CASSKLGQNGFENTDTQYF.

This clonotype was counted at least ten times. The chain recombines TRBV6-9 with TRBJ1-1; D not certain. Germline V gene lookup returns CDR1 MNHGY and CDR2 SVAAGI. CDR3 length: 14 amino acids. The V and J ends lost 0 bases and 2 bases respectively, with 7 bases between them. The CDR3 loop is CASSYSAANTEAFF. The CDR3 coding sequence is TGTGCCAGCAGTTATTCGGCAGCCAACACTGAAGCTTTCTTT.

This clonotype was counted a few times. The chain combines TRBV7-9 with TRBJ2-5; no clear D. Germline V gene lookup returns CDR1 SEHNR and CDR2 FQNEAQ (reference sequence). The CDR3 contains 15 residues. The ends were cut back, 2 bases at V and 1 base at J, with 11 bases in the middle. The chain's CDR3 is CASSLSSVGQETQYF. The CDR3, as DNA: TGTGCCAGCAGCTTAAGTTCGGTGGGCCAAGAGACCCAGTACTTC. Using reference TRBV7-9 and TRBJ2-5 for the parts outside the CDR3, the full variable domain is DTGVSQNPRHKITKRGQNVTFRCDPISEHNRLYWYRQTLGQGPEFLTYFQNEAQLEKSRLLSDRFSAERPKGSFSTLEIQRTEQGDSAMYLCASSLSSVGQETQYFGPGTRLLVL.

Points on this clonotype: This may come from a read error, since a much larger clone is one base off. This CDR3 fails to terminate in the conserved phenylalanine or tryptophan, so it likely reflects a read error. The V gene is TRBV6-5, the J gene TRBJ2-5; D is unclear. Trimming shortened V by 0 bases and J by 1 base, and 6 bases separated the two germline ends. The CDR3 totals 14 residues. Germline assignment: CDR1 MNHEY and CDR2 SVGAGI. The CDR3, as DNA: TGTGCCAGCAGTTACTCGACCTTCCAAGAGACCCAGTACTCC. It encodes CASSYSTFQETQYS.

This clonotype was observed many times. V gene TRBV7-9 combines with J gene TRBJ2-7; D remains unclear. The length of the CDR3 is 12 residues. The V end lost 1 base, the J end lost 5 bases, and 6 bases lay between the germline ends. Germline V lookup: CDR1 SEHNR, CDR2 FQNEAQ (reference sequence). CDR3 coding DNA: TGTGCCAGCAGCTTAGTTCTCCACGAGCAGTACTTC. Amino acids: CASSLVLHEQYF.

The chain joins TRBV6-5 to TRBJ2-5; D is unclear. Trimming took 7 bases from V and 0 from J, leaving 12 bases between them. Germline loops: CDR1 MNHEY, CDR2 SVGAGI. CDR3 length equals 14 residues. The CDR3 protein is CASNNRYDQETQYF. CDR3 coding DNA: TGTGCCAGCAACAACAGATACGACCAAGAGACCCAGTACTTC.

The rearrangement links TRBV14 to TRBJ2-3, with 10 bases lining up with TRBD2. Germline V gene data show CDR1 as SGHDN and CDR2 as FVKESK. The CDR3 is 18 amino acids. J gave up 4 bases and V 4 bases, and 14 bases lay outside the gene matches. The CDR3 region has the DNA TGTGCCAGCAGCCCACGGAGAGTAGCGGGGGGCCGCGCAGATACGCAGTATTTT. Protein sequence: CASSPRRVAGGRADTQYF.

This clonotype was detected only a few times. The genes are TRBV5-6 and TRBJ2-3; D is unclear. Germline V gene data show CDR1 as SGHDT and CDR2 as YYEEEE. The CDR3 runs 16 residues. V was clipped by 0 bases and J by 4 bases, with 15 bases between them. CDR3 in amino acids: CASSLVVFNAPDTQYF. The CDR3 DNA reads as TGTGCCAGCAGCTTGGTGGTGTTTAATGCCCCAGATACGCAGTATTTT.

This clonotype was counted ten times or more. The V and J genes are TRBV5-1 and TRBJ2-3; D not certain. This CDR3 is 16 amino acids long. Trimming pared 0 bases from V and 2 bases from J, leaving 13 bases between. Germline V gives CDR1 SGHRS, CDR2 YFSETQ. The CDR3 bases are TGCGCCAGCAGCTTGGTAGGCCCAACCAACACAGATACGCAGTATTTT. Encoded protein: CASSLVGPTNTDTQYF.

This clonotype was seen at least ten times. V is TRBV29-1 and J is TRBJ2-7, with 11 bases that match TRBD1. This CDR3 spans 13 amino acids. The germline CDR1 and CDR2 sequences are SQVTM and ANQGSEA. Trimming removed 3 bases from V and 6 bases from J; junction bases left unmatched: 4. The CDR3 loop reads CSVEGQGGSEQYF. DNA for the CDR3: TGCAGCGTTGAGGGACAGGGGGGAAGCGAGCAGTACTTC.

Comments on this clonotype: This may come from a read error, since a much larger clone is one base off. J is TRBJ1-1 and V is TRBV30; D remains unclear. The length of the CDR3 is 16 residues. Trimming removed 2 bases at V and 0 bases at J, with 16 bases between. Germline V CDR1 and CDR2: GTSNPN, SVGIG (reference sequence). The CDR3 here is CAWSPFWANVNTEAFF. CDR3 bases: TGTGCCTGGAGTCCCTTTTGGGCAAACGTGAACACTGAAGCTTTCTTT.

There are many counts of this clonotype. This sequence joins TRBV27 and TRBJ2-7; D is possibly TRBD1 or TRBD2 (5 bases each). This CDR3 contains 16 residues. The V gene's germline CDR1 is MNHEY and CDR2 SMNVEV (reference sequence). The germline V and J ends were trimmed by 5 bases and 4 bases, with 21 bases remaining between them. The CDR3 nucleotides are TGTGCCAGCAGTGGAGACGGGGCCCCCCCCACATACGAGCAGTACTTC. Its translation: CASSGDGAPPTYEQYF.

This clonotype has only one observation. With a much larger clone just one base away, this may be a read error. The chain is built from TRBV28 and TRBJ1-1; perhaps TRBD1 as D (6 bases). Germline V gives CDR1 MDHEN, CDR2 SYDVKM. The CDR3 runs to 16 residues. Deletions cut 3 bases from V and 4 bases from J, with 18 bases between. The DNA of the CDR3 is TGTGCCAGCAGTTTGTACCCGTGGGCAGGGGCCACTGAAGCTTTCTTT. Translation gives CASSLYPWAGATEAFF.

Comment on this clonotype: The junction departs from germline at one end; a sequencing error may be responsible. V usage is TRBV4-3 and J usage is TRBJ1-1, with D perhaps matching TRBD1 (6 bases). Germline V gene sequence: CDR1 LGHNA, CDR2 YSLEER. This CDR3 has 16 residues. CDR3 DNA: TGCGCCAGCAACCAAGGTTGGTCCCAGGGGAGCACTGAAGCTTTCTTT. Translation: CASNQGWSQGSTEAFF.

This clonotype was seen many times. The V and J genes are TRBV5-6 and TRBJ2-7; tentative D call: TRBD1 (5 bases). The CDR3 spans 17 residues. With 0 bases removed from V and 3 bases from J, the gap between germline ends came to 19 bases. CDR1 and CDR2 (germline): SGHDT, YYEEEE. CDR3 DNA: TGTGCCAGCAGCTTGGACGCTGGGGCAGGGATCCTCTACGAGCAGTACTTC. Protein: CASSLDAGAGILYEQYF.

This chain connects TRBV20-1 to TRBJ2-5, with D possibly matching TRBD1 (6 bases). The germline CDR1 and CDR2 sequences are DFQATT and SNEGSKA (reference sequence). V lost 0 bases to trimming and J lost 0 bases, with 11 bases between them. The CDR3 has 15 residues. As DNA, the CDR3 is TGCAGTGCTAGAGATTGGGACAAGTACCAAGAGACCCAGTACTTC. The encoded protein is CSARDWDKYQETQYF.

Concerning this clonotype: The junction departs from the called germline gene at one end, perhaps through a read error. V is TRBV13 and J is TRBJ2-7; possible D gene TRBD1, 6 bases. The CDR3 runs to 15 residues. Per the germline V gene, CDR1 is PRHDT and CDR2 is FYEKMQ (reference sequence). The chain's CDR3 is CASSPLASGGGERYF. The CDR3, as DNA: TGTGCCAGCAGCCCCCTCGCTTCTGGTGGGGGCGAGCGGTACTTC. Drawing the rest from reference TRBV13 and TRBJ2-7, the complete variable domain is AAGVIQSPRHLIKEKRETATLKCYPIPRHDTVYWYQQGPGQDPQFLISFYEKMQSDKGSIPDRFSAQQFSDYHSELNMSSLELGDSALYFCASSPLASGGGERYFGPGTRLTVT.

Concerning this clonotype: A much larger clone lies one base from this, so it may be a read error. The V gene is TRBV29-1, the J gene TRBJ1-2, with D perhaps matching TRBD1 (5 bases). Germline-derived CDR1 and CDR2 are SQVTM and ANQGSEA. The CDR3 length is 12 residues. CDR3 bases: TGCAGCGTCGACAGAGAACTTTATGGCTACGCCTTC. Its protein product is CSVDRELYGYAF.

This clonotype was picked up one time. V and J are TRBV12-3 or TRBV12-4 and TRBJ2-1, with 7 bases identical to TRBD1. CDR3 length: 15 amino acids. Germline trimming cut 5 bases from V and 2 bases from J; bases unmatched to any gene: 6. CDR3 loop: CASSVRTGTYNEQFF. The CDR3, as DNA: TGTGCCAGCAGTGTTAGGACAGGTACCTACAATGAGCAGTTCTTC.

This sequence joins TRBV19 and TRBJ2-7; TRBD1 aligns across 9 bases. The CDR3 has 14 residues. J gave up 5 bases and V 4 bases, and 6 bases lay outside the gene matches. Per the germline V gene, CDR1 is LNHDA and CDR2 is SQIVND (reference sequence). The CDR3 DNA reads as TGTGCCAGTAGTACCGGGACAGGGTTGCACGAGCAGTACTTC. This encodes CASSTGTGLHEQYF.

In this sample, this clonotype turned up many times. CDR3 in amino acids: CATSEVGHLLNQPQHF. In DNA, the CDR3 is TGTGCCACCAGTGAAGTAGGGCACCTACTCAATCAGCCCCAGCATTTT. The chain carries TRBV24-1 and TRBJ1-5, with D uncertain. The CDR3 loop spans 16 amino acids. From germline, CDR1 is KGHDR and CDR2 SFDVKD. The V end was cut by 4 bases, the J end by 3 bases, with 15 bases between.

This clonotype has ten or more counts. The chain links TRBV12-3 or TRBV12-4 to TRBJ2-7, with 13 bases lining up with TRBD2. The CDR3 loop spans 13 amino acids. Losses at the gene ends were 6 bases for V and 5 bases for J; bases not matched to a gene: 1. The CDR3 nucleotides are TGTGCCAGCAGAGGACTAGCGGGGGACGAGCAGTACTTC. It yields the protein CASRGLAGDEQYF.

For this clonotype: One base away lies a much larger clone, so this may be a sequencing read error. No DNA is shown, since the ends of the CDR3 on it are uncertain; the CDR3 is the one TCRdb lists. The rearrangement joins TRBV28 to TRBJ2-5. Germline CDR1 and CDR2: MDHEN and SYDVKM. From its first to its last residue, the CDR3 has 13 amino acids. CDR3 sequence: CASRKGFLETRYF.